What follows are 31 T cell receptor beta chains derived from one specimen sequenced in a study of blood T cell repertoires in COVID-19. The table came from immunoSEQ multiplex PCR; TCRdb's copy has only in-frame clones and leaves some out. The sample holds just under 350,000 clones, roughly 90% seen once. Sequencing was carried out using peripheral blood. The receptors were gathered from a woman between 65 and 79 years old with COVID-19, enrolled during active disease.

The DNA of the CDR3 is TGTGCCACCAGCATACCGGGACACATATTGAACACTGAAGCTTTCTTT. It specifies CATSIPGHILNTEAFF. J is TRBJ1-1 and V is TRBV15, with a weak D call TRBD1 (6 bases). CDR3 size: 16 residues. Trimming took off 4 bases at V and 0 bases at J, with 15 bases between the two ends. Germline V CDR1 and CDR2: LNHNV, YYDKDF (reference sequence).

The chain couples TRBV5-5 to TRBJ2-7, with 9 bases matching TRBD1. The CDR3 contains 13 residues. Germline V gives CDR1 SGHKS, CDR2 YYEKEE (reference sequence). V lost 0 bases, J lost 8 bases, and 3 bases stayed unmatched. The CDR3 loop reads CASSLGQGGQQYF. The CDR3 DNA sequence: TGTGCCAGCAGCTTGGGACAGGGGGGACAGCAGTACTTC.

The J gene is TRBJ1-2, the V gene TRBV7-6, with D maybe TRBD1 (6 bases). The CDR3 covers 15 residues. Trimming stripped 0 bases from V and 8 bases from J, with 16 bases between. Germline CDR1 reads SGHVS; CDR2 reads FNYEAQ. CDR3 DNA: TGTGCCAGCAGCTTAGCGAGCGGGGGCCGGGAGGGCTACACCTTC. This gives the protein CASSLASGGREGYTF.

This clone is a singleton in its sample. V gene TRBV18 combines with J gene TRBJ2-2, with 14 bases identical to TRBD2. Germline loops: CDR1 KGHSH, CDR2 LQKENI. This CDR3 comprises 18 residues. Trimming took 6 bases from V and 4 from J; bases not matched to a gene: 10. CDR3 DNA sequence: TGTGCCAGCTCGCTCTCGGGACTAGCGGGGGCGATCACCGGGGAGCTGTTTTTT. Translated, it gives CASSLSGLAGAITGELFF.

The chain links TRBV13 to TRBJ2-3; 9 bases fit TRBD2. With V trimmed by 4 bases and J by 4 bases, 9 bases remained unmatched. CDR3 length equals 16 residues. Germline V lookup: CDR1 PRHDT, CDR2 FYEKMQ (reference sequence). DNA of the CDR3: TGTGCCAGCAGCTCCCCGACTAGCGGAGGGGCAGATACGCAGTATTTT. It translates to CASSSPTSGGADTQYF. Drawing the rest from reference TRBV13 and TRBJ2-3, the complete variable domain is AAGVIQSPRHLIKEKRETATLKCYPIPRHDTVYWYQQGPGQDPQFLISFYEKMQSDKGSIPDRFSAQQFSDYHSELNMSSLELGDSALYFCASSSPTSGGADTQYFGPGTRLTVL.

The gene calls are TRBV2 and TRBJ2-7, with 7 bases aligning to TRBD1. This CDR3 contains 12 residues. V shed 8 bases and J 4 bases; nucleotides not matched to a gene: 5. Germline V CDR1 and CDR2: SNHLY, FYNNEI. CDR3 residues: CASGRGPYEQYF. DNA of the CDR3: TGTGCCAGCGGAAGGGGGCCATACGAGCAGTACTTC.

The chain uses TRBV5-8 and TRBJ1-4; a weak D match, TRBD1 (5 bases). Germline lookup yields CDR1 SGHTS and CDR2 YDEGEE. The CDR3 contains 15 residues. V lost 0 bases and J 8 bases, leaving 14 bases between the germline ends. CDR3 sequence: CASSLGGSLWEKLFF. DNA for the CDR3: TGTGCCAGCAGCTTGGGGGGCAGTCTTTGGGAAAAACTGTTTTTT.

Here the CDR3 DNA reads TGTGCCAGTAGTATGTGGAGCGTGGGCTATGGCTACACCTTC. Its translation: CASSMWSVGYGYTF. The chain uses TRBV19 and TRBJ1-2; no definite D call. The CDR3 length is 14 residues. Trimming removed 3 bases from V and 4 bases from J, with 12 bases in between. Germline V gene data show CDR1 as LNHDA and CDR2 as SQIVND (reference sequence).

Written as DNA, the CDR3 is TGCGCCAGCAGGGAGGGAGATACGCAGTATTTT. Protein product: CASREGDTQYF. This sequence joins TRBV5-1 and TRBJ2-3; D perhaps matches TRBD2 (6 bases). Germline V gives CDR1 SGHRS, CDR2 YFSETQ. Trimming pared 5 bases from V and 5 bases from J, leaving 6 bases between. This CDR3 spans 11 amino acids. The whole variable domain, filled in from reference TRBV5-1 and TRBJ2-3, reads KAGVTQTPRYLIKTRGQQVTLSCSPISGHRSVSWYQQTPGQGLQFLFEYFSETQRNKGNFPGRFSGRQFSNSRSEMNVSTLELGDSALYLCASREGDTQYFGPGTRLTVL.

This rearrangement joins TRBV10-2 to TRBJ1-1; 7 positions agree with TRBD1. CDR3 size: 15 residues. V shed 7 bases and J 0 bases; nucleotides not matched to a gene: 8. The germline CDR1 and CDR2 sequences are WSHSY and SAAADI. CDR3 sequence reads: CASKDRVAMNTEAFF. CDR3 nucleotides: TGCGCCAGCAAAGACAGGGTGGCCATGAACACTGAAGCTTTCTTT.

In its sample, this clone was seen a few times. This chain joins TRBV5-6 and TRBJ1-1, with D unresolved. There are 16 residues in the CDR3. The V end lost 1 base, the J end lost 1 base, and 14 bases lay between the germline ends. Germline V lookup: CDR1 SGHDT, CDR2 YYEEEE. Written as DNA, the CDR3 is TGTGCCAGCAGCTTGAACCGTGAACTAGAGAACACTGAAGCTTTCTTT. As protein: CASSLNRELENTEAFF.

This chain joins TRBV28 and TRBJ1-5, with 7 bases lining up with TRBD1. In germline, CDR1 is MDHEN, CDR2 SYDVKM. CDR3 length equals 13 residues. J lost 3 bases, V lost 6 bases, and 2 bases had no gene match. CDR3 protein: CASRTGYNQPQHF. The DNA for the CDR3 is TGTGCCAGCAGGACAGGGTACAATCAGCCCCAGCATTTT.

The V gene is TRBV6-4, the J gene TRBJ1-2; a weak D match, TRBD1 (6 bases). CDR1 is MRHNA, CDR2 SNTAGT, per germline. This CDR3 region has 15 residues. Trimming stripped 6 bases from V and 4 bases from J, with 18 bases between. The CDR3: CASSPRGIFGYGYTF. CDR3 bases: TGTGCCAGCAGCCCAAGGGGGATTTTTGGCTATGGCTACACCTTC.

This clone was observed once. The CDR3 DNA follows: TGTGCCAGCAGCTTATCGGCGGGGGGGCCTGGCAATGAGCAGTTCTTC. Amino acid sequence: CASSLSAGGPGNEQFF. The chain carries TRBV7-9 and TRBJ2-1; 9 bases are a match to TRBD2. Trimming took 2 bases from V and 6 from J; bases not matched to a gene: 8. CDR1 and CDR2 from the germline V gene are SEHNR and FQNEAQ (reference sequence). This CDR3 comprises 16 residues.

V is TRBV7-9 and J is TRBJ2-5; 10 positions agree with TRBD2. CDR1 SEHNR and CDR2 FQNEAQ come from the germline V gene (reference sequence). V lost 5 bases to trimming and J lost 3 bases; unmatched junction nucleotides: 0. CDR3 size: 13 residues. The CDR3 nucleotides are TGTGCCAGCAGCAGCGGGGGGGAAGAGACCCAGTACTTC. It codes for CASSSGGEETQYF.

The CDR3 loop is CASAEDRRNQPQHF. The DNA for the CDR3 is TGTGCCAGCGCAGAGGACAGGAGAAATCAGCCCCAGCATTTT. V usage is TRBV2 and J usage is TRBJ1-5, with 7 bases identical to TRBD1. V gave up 8 bases and J gave up 4 bases; unmatched junction bases: 8. Per the germline V gene, CDR1 is SNHLY and CDR2 is FYNNEI. The CDR3 totals 14 residues.

CDR3 region: CASTGERSTDTQYF. DNA of the CDR3: TGTGCCAGCACAGGGGAGAGAAGCACAGATACGCAGTATTTT. The rearrangement links TRBV2 to TRBJ2-3; maybe TRBD1 (6 bases). The CDR3 consists of 14 residues. Trimming took 7 bases from V and 0 from J, leaving 11 bases between them. Germline CDR1 is SNHLY and CDR2 is FYNNEI.

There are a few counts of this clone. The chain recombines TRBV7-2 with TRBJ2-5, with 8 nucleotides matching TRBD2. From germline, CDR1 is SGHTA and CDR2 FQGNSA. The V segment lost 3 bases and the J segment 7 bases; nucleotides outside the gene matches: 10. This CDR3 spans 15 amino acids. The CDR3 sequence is CASSLGTGGPATQYF. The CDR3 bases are TGTGCCAGCAGCTTGGGCACGGGGGGGCCGGCGACCCAGTACTTC.

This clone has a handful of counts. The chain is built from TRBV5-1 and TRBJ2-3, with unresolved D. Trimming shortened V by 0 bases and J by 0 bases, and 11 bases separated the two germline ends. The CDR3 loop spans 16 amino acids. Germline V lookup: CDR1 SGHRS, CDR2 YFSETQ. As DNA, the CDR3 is TGCGCCAGCAGCTTGGAGCGAGTTCCTAGCACAGATACGCAGTATTTT. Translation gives CASSLERVPSTDTQYF.

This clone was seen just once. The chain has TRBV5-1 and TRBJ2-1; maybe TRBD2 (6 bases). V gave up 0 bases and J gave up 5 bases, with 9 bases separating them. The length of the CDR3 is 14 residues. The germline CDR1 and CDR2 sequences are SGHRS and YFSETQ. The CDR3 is CASSLGPGDNEQFF. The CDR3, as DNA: TGCGCCAGCAGCTTGGGTCCGGGGGACAATGAGCAGTTCTTC.

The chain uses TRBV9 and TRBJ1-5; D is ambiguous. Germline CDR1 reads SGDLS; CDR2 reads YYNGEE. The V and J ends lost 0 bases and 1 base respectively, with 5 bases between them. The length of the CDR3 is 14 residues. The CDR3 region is CASSVGSSNQPQHF. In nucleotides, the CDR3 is TGTGCCAGCAGCGTAGGGAGCAGCAATCAGCCCCAGCATTTT. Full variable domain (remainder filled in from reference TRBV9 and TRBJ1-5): DSGVTQTPKHLITATGQRVTLRCSPRSGDLSVYWYQQSLDQGLQFLIQYYNGEERAKGNILERFSAQQFPDLHSELNLSSLELGDSALYFCASSVGSSNQPQHFGDGTRLSIL.

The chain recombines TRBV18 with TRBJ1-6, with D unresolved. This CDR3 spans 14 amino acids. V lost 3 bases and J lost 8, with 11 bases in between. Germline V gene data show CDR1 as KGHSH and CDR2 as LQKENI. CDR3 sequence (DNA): TGTGCCAGCTCACCCTCCGGGATCCATTCACCCCTCCACTTT. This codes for CASSPSGIHSPLHF.

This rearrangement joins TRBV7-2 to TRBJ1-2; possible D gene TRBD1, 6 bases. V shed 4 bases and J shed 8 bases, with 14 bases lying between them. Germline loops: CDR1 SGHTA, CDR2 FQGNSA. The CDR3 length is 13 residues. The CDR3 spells CASSSDRIRGYTF. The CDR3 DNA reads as TGTGCCAGCAGCTCAGACAGGATTCGAGGCTACACCTTC. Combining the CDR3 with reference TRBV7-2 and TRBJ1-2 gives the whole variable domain GAGVSQSPSNKVTEKGKDVELRCDPISGHTALYWYRQSLGQGLEFLIYFQGNSAPDKSGLPSDRFSAERTGGSVSTLTIQRTQQEDSAVYLCASSSDRIRGYTFGSGTRLTVV.

CDR3 bases: TGTGCCAGCAGCTCGGGACAGGGCGATGGCTACACCTTC. Protein: CASSSGQGDGYTF. The chain is built from TRBV7-2 and TRBJ1-2; 9 bases fit TRBD1. This CDR3 is 13 amino acids long. Germline assignment: CDR1 SGHTA and CDR2 FQGNSA. V was clipped by 4 bases and J by 6 bases; unmatched bases: 3.

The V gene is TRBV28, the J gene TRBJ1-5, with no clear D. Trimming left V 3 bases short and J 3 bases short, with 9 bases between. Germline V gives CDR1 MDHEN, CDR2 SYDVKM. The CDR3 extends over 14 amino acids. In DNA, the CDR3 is TGTGCCAGCAGTTTGACGGGTGACAATCAGCCCCAGCATTTT. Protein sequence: CASSLTGDNQPQHF.

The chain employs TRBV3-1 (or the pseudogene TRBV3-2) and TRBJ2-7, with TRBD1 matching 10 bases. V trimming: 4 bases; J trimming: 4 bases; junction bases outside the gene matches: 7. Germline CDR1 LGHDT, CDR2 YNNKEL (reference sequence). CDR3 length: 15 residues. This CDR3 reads CASSRRGTGEYEQYF. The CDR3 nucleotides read TGTGCCAGCAGCCGAAGAGGGACAGGGGAGTACGAGCAGTACTTC.

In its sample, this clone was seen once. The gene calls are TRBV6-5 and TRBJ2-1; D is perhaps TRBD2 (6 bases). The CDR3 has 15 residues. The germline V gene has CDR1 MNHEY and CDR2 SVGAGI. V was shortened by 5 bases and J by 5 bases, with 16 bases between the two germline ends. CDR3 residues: CASSPTRLGNNEQFF. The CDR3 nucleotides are TGTGCCAGCAGTCCGACCCGACTAGGAAACAATGAGCAGTTCTTC.

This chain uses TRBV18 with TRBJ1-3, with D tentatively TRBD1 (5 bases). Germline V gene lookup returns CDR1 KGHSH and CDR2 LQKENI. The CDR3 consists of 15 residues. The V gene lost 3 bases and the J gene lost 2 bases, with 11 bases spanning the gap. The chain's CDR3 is CASSPGRDPGNTIYF. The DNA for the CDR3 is TGTGCCAGCTCACCGGGGCGGGATCCTGGAAACACCATATATTTT.

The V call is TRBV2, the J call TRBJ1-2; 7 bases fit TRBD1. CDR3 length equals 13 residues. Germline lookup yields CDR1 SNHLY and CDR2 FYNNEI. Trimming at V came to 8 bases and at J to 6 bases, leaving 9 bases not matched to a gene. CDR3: CASGATGYDGYTF. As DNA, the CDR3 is TGTGCCAGCGGGGCGACAGGGTACGATGGCTACACCTTC.

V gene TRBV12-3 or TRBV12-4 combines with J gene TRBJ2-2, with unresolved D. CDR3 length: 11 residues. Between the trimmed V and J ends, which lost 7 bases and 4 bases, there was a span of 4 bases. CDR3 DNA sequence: TGTGCCAGCATCTTCACCGGGGAGCTGTTTTTT. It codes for CASIFTGELFF.

The CDR3 protein is CASSWLGAVNTEAFF. For the CDR3, the DNA is TGTGCCAGTAGTTGGCTGGGGGCGGTGAACACTGAAGCTTTCTTT. The chain joins TRBV19 to TRBJ1-1; tentative D call: TRBD1 (6 bases). The ends were cut back, 5 bases at V and 0 bases at J, with 13 bases in the middle. Germline loops: CDR1 LNHDA, CDR2 SQIVND (reference sequence). The length of the CDR3 is 15 residues.